This T cell receptor beta chain was sequenced in a study of T cell responses to AZD1222 COVID-19 vaccine. Looking at the study overall: Whether given at about 4 or about 12 weeks, second doses were pooled.

On this clone: Its cognate antigen is unknown.

Trimming removed 4 bases from V and 3 bases from J, with 10 bases in between. Germline loops: CDR1 MNHEY, CDR2 SVGAGI. The CDR3 extends over 13 amino acids. Data came from immunoSEQ multiplex PCR; TCRdb stores just in-frame clones and leaves some out. This sample has about 120,000 clones, with 70% to 90% found just once. Notes on the study in general: Repertoire sampling occurred only after the peak T cell response. At 160-218 and 743-854, vaccine-associated CD4 TCRs were dominant, and they spanned spike. Donors were mostly white British, more females; clonal diversity possibly underestimated.

This sequence originates from an adult in good health. The sequencing here drew on peripheral blood, taken on day 0 of AZD1222 vaccination. The chain carries TRBV6-5 and TRBJ2-7, with D unclear. The CDR3 region has the DNA TGTGCCAGCAGTTCAAGGCCTCACTACGAGCAGTACTTC. Translation gives CASSSRPHYEQYF.